The rows below give T cell receptor beta chains drawn from one sample of a study of cytomegalovirus exposure and HLA in healthy donors. Produced via immunoSEQ multiplex PCR; TCRdb's table is partial and in-frame only. Among about 140,000 clones listed, about four fifths were seen once. The specimen was PBMCs. These receptors all stem from a woman under 30 in good health and CMV-seropositive. The CDR3 runs from the conserved cysteine through the conserved F or W. Fields, in order: D gene, V gene, J gene, clone size, CDR3 protein, CDR3 DNA. The D gene is left open where the match is weak. Expanded clones are given a class, and other clones once, few, many or no size at all.

d_gene: .; v_gene: TRBV11-2; j_gene: TRBJ1-1; abundance: .; CDR3aa: CASSLAGANTEAFF; CDR3nt: TGTGCCAGCAGCTTAGCAGGGGCCAACACTGAAGCTTTCTTT
d_gene: .; v_gene: TRBV6-1; j_gene: TRBJ2-7; abundance: .; CDR3aa: CASTALGKSYEQYF; CDR3nt: TGTGCCAGCACAGCGCTAGGAAAAAGCTACGAGCAGTACTTC
d_gene: TRBD1; v_gene: TRBV6-1; j_gene: TRBJ2-7; abundance: .; CDR3aa: CASGGFGRGFDEQYF; CDR3nt: TGTGCCAGCGGGGGTTTTGGCAGGGGGTTTGACGAGCAGTACTTC
d_gene: TRBD1; v_gene: TRBV6-5; j_gene: TRBJ2-7; abundance: .; CDR3aa: CASSHDRGPYEQYF; CDR3nt: TGTGCCAGCAGTCATGACAGGGGCCCCTACGAGCAGTACTTC
d_gene: TRBD1; v_gene: TRBV4-1; j_gene: TRBJ1-4; abundance: once; CDR3aa: CASSQVGTVNEKLFF; CDR3nt: TGCGCCAGCAGCCAAGTAGGGACAGTCAATGAAAAACTGTTTTTT
d_gene: .; v_gene: TRBV11-3; j_gene: TRBJ2-3; abundance: .; CDR3aa: CASIHGTGRGGSTDTQYF; CDR3nt: TGTGCCAGCATCCACGGGACGGGTCGTGGAGGGAGCACAGATACGCAGTATTTT
d_gene: TRBD2; v_gene: TRBV11-2; j_gene: TRBJ2-3; abundance: .; CDR3aa: CASSLSSGGSTDTQYF; CDR3nt: TGTGCCAGCAGCTTAAGTAGCGGGGGAAGCACAGATACGCAGTATTTT
d_gene: TRBD2; v_gene: TRBV2; j_gene: TRBJ2-5; abundance: .; CDR3aa: CASSWGLAGGEETQYF; CDR3nt: TGTGCCAGCAGTTGGGGACTAGCGGGGGGCGAGGAGACCCAGTACTTC
d_gene: TRBD1; v_gene: TRBV6-1; j_gene: TRBJ1-2; abundance: .; CDR3aa: CASTTDRGLGYTF; CDR3nt: TGTGCCAGCACCACCGACAGGGGGCTCGGCTACACCTTC
d_gene: .; v_gene: TRBV6-5; j_gene: TRBJ2-7; abundance: .; CDR3aa: CASSYDPGSNEQYF; CDR3nt: TGTGCCAGCAGTTACGACCCAGGTTCGAACGAGCAGTACTTC
d_gene: .; v_gene: TRBV9; j_gene: TRBJ1-2; abundance: .; CDR3aa: CASSATPRPGLGYTF; CDR3nt: TGTGCCAGCAGCGCCACCCCCCGCCCCGGTCTAGGCTACACCTTC
d_gene: TRBD1; v_gene: TRBV5-4; j_gene: TRBJ1-4; abundance: .; CDR3aa: CASSVKDRGWTNEKLFF; CDR3nt: TGTGCCAGCAGCGTGAAGGACAGGGGATGGACTAATGAAAAACTGTTTTTT
d_gene: .; v_gene: TRBV2; j_gene: TRBJ2-5; abundance: few; CDR3aa: CASSGPSGAQYF; CDR3nt: TGTGCCAGCAGTGGCCCGTCGGGGGCCCAGTACTTC
d_gene: TRBD1; v_gene: TRBV9; j_gene: TRBJ1-2; abundance: .; CDR3aa: CASSGGDRAYGYTF; CDR3nt: TGTGCCAGCAGCGGAGGGGACAGGGCCTATGGCTACACCTTC
d_gene: TRBD2; v_gene: TRBV4-3; j_gene: TRBJ2-3; abundance: few; CDR3aa: CASSQDGSRGVTDTQYF; CDR3nt: TGCGCCAGCAGCCAAGATGGGTCGCGGGGGGTCACAGATACGCAGTATTTT
d_gene: .; v_gene: TRBV9; j_gene: TRBJ1-2; abundance: .; CDR3aa: CASSVAGVDNGYTF; CDR3nt: TGTGCCAGCAGCGTAGCGGGGGTCGATAATGGCTACACCTTC
d_gene: .; v_gene: TRBV4-3; j_gene: TRBJ2-3; abundance: .; CDR3aa: CASSQDLGTQINTQYF; CDR3nt: TGCGCCAGCAGCCAAGATCTCGGGACTCAAATAAATACGCAGTATTTT
d_gene: TRBD1; v_gene: TRBV5-1; j_gene: TRBJ2-7; abundance: .; CDR3aa: CASSFRQGAIYEQYF; CDR3nt: TGCGCCAGCAGCTTTAGACAGGGGGCAATTTACGAGCAGTACTTC
d_gene: .; v_gene: TRBV4-1; j_gene: TRBJ2-3; abundance: .; CDR3aa: CASSQVTGPDTQYF; CDR3nt: TGCGCCAGCAGCCAAGTTACAGGGCCAGATACGCAGTATTTT
d_gene: TRBD1; v_gene: TRBV6-5; j_gene: TRBJ1-2; abundance: .; CDR3aa: CASRDTGGSGYTF; CDR3nt: TGTGCCAGCAGAGACACAGGGGGCAGTGGCTACACCTTC
d_gene: TRBD1; v_gene: TRBV7-8; j_gene: TRBJ2-7; abundance: few; CDR3aa: CASSYRDRVVRYEQYF; CDR3nt: TGTGCCAGCAGCTACCGGGACAGGGTGGTGCGGTACGAGCAGTACTTC
d_gene: .; v_gene: TRBV2; j_gene: TRBJ2-2; abundance: .; CDR3aa: CASSSETGELFF; CDR3nt: TGTGCCAGCAGCTCGGAGACCGGGGAGCTGTTTTTT
d_gene: TRBD2; v_gene: TRBV7-8; j_gene: TRBJ2-3; abundance: .; CDR3aa: CASSLPSGAVVDTPYF; CDR3nt: TGTGCCAGCAGCCTTCCTAGCGGCGCAGTCGTGGATACTCCGTATTTT
d_gene: .; v_gene: TRBV5-6; j_gene: TRBJ1-2; abundance: .; CDR3aa: CASSLSGRVYGYTF; CDR3nt: TGTGCCAGCAGCTTGAGTGGCAGGGTCTATGGCTACACCTTC
d_gene: .; v_gene: TRBV5-1; j_gene: TRBJ1-1; abundance: .; CDR3aa: CASSLEQGNTEAFF; CDR3nt: TGCGCCAGCAGCTTGGAACAGGGAAACACTGAAGCTTTCTTT
d_gene: TRBD1; v_gene: TRBV2; j_gene: TRBJ1-4; abundance: .; CDR3aa: CASSEDRVETNEKLFF; CDR3nt: TGTGCCAGCAGTGAGGACAGGGTGGAAACTAATGAAAAACTGTTTTTT
d_gene: TRBD1; v_gene: TRBV4-3; j_gene: TRBJ2-7; abundance: .; CDR3aa: CASSQEGGTGGSEQYF; CDR3nt: TGCGCCAGCAGCCAAGAAGGGGGGACAGGGGGCTCAGAGCAGTACTTC
d_gene: .; v_gene: TRBV7-2; j_gene: TRBJ1-2; abundance: few; CDR3aa: CASSPGYREGYGYTF; CDR3nt: TGTGCCAGCAGCCCAGGGTACAGGGAGGGCTATGGCTACACCTTC
d_gene: .; v_gene: TRBV2; j_gene: TRBJ2-2; abundance: few; CDR3aa: CASSERGLTGELFF; CDR3nt: TGTGCCAGCAGTGAAAGGGGATTAACCGGGGAGCTGTTTTTT
d_gene: TRBD2; v_gene: TRBV9; j_gene: TRBJ2-1; abundance: .; CDR3aa: CASSVGPLSGGHNEQFF; CDR3nt: TGTGCCAGCAGCGTAGGCCCGCTCAGCGGGGGACACAATGAGCAGTTCTTC
d_gene: TRBD1; v_gene: TRBV6-5; j_gene: TRBJ2-7; abundance: .; CDR3aa: CASTNRGKGYEQYF; CDR3nt: TGTGCCAGCACTAACAGGGGGAAGGGCTACGAGCAGTACTTC
d_gene: TRBD2; v_gene: TRBV6-5; j_gene: TRBJ2-5; abundance: .; CDR3aa: CASSLTSGTGETQYF; CDR3nt: TGTGCCAGCAGTTTGACTAGCGGGACGGGGGAGACCCAGTACTTC
d_gene: TRBD1; v_gene: TRBV13; j_gene: TRBJ2-7; abundance: .; CDR3aa: CASSQLQGIFNEQYF; CDR3nt: TGTGCCAGCAGCCAACTACAGGGGATTTTCAACGAGCAGTACTTC
d_gene: TRBD1; v_gene: TRBV7-2; j_gene: TRBJ1-6; abundance: few; CDR3aa: CASSRGGKDSPLHF; CDR3nt: TGTGCCAGCAGCCGAGGGGGCAAGGATTCACCCCTCCACTTT
d_gene: .; v_gene: TRBV19; j_gene: TRBJ2-7; abundance: .; CDR3aa: CASSSAVAYEQYF; CDR3nt: TGTGCCAGTAGTAGCGCGGTCGCCTACGAGCAGTACTTC
d_gene: TRBD2; v_gene: TRBV6-4; j_gene: TRBJ2-2; abundance: few; CDR3aa: CASSERGGDTGELFF; CDR3nt: TGTGCCAGCAGTGAGCGGGGGGGCGACACCGGGGAGCTGTTTTTT
d_gene: .; v_gene: TRBV19; j_gene: TRBJ1-4; abundance: .; CDR3aa: CASSLSATNEKLFF; CDR3nt: TGTGCCAGTAGTCTCAGCGCAACTAATGAAAAACTGTTTTTT
d_gene: TRBD2; v_gene: TRBV4-3; j_gene: TRBJ2-3; abundance: .; CDR3aa: CASSQDPPLAGSRYTQYF; CDR3nt: TGCGCCAGCAGCCAAGATCCCCCACTAGCGGGGAGCCGATATACGCAGTATTTT
d_gene: TRBD2; v_gene: TRBV15; j_gene: TRBJ2-1; abundance: .; CDR3aa: CATSRDSIGGGARVF; CDR3nt: TGTGCCACCAGCAGAGATTCGATCGGCGGGGGGGCTAGGGTCTTC
d_gene: .; v_gene: TRBV29-1; j_gene: TRBJ1-4; abundance: .; CDR3aa: CSVPVGQSAEKLFF; CDR3nt: TGCAGCGTTCCTGTTGGACAGTCTGCTGAAAAACTGTTTTTT
d_gene: .; v_gene: TRBV12-5; j_gene: TRBJ1-2; abundance: .; CDR3aa: CASGYRDYGYTF; CDR3nt: TGTGCTAGTGGTTACAGGGATTATGGCTACACCTTC
d_gene: .; v_gene: TRBV12-5; j_gene: TRBJ1-1; abundance: .; CDR3aa: CASGFKPSFRPNTEAFF; CDR3nt: TGTGCTAGTGGCTTTAAGCCCTCGTTCAGGCCGAACACTGAAGCTTTCTTT
d_gene: .; v_gene: TRBV9; j_gene: TRBJ2-2; abundance: .; CDR3aa: CASSQRRTGELFF; CDR3nt: TGTGCCAGCAGCCAACGGAGAACCGGGGAGCTGTTTTTT
d_gene: TRBD2; v_gene: TRBV7-6; j_gene: TRBJ2-3; abundance: .; CDR3aa: CASSLGGTSVSTDTQYF; CDR3nt: TGTGCCAGCAGCTTAGGGGGGACTAGCGTTTCAACAGATACGCAGTATTTT
d_gene: .; v_gene: TRBV5-6; j_gene: TRBJ1-2; abundance: .; CDR3aa: CASSREILNYGYTF; CDR3nt: TGTGCCAGCAGCCGAGAGATCCTTAACTATGGCTACACCTTC
d_gene: .; v_gene: TRBV27; j_gene: TRBJ2-3; abundance: .; CDR3aa: CASSQYSNQPQYF; CDR3nt: TGTGCCAGCAGTCAATATAGCAATCAGCCCCAGTATTTT
d_gene: .; v_gene: TRBV4-3; j_gene: TRBJ2-1; abundance: .; CDR3aa: CASSQEEQLYNEQFF; CDR3nt: TGCGCCAGCAGCCAAGAAGAGCAACTCTACAATGAGCAGTTCTTC
d_gene: TRBD1; v_gene: TRBV10-2; j_gene: TRBJ2-3; abundance: .; CDR3aa: CASSEWTGVGDTQYF; CDR3nt: TGCGCCAGCAGTGAATGGACAGGGGTTGGAGATACGCAGTATTTT
d_gene: .; v_gene: TRBV6-1; j_gene: TRBJ1-5; abundance: .; CDR3aa: CASSETGYSNQPQHF; CDR3nt: TGTGCCAGCAGTGAGACAGGATATAGCAATCAGCCCCAGCATTTT
d_gene: TRBD1; v_gene: TRBV13; j_gene: TRBJ1-1; abundance: .; CDR3aa: CASSLQGAVGTEAFF; CDR3nt: TGTGCCAGCAGCCTCCAGGGGGCGGTGGGCACTGAAGCTTTCTTT
d_gene: .; v_gene: TRBV27; j_gene: TRBJ1-1; abundance: .; CDR3aa: CASSLIGSRQRNTEAFF; CDR3nt: TGTGCCAGCAGTTTAATAGGGAGCCGGCAACGGAACACTGAAGCTTTCTTT